These T cell receptor beta chains were read from a single sample in a study of T cells in Graves' hyperthyroidism and ophthalmopathy. A single record per CDR3 protein comes from TCRdb applying MiXCR to the multiplex PCR reads. The top ten hold about 17% of the sample, which has over 550,000 distinct CDR3 sequences, approximately 15% seen once. Sample: blood. These receptors all stem from a woman aged 18-30 years with Graves' hyperthyroidism. Each CDR3 is given with its conserved first and last residue. The D gene is left open where the match is weak. Clone size appears in some rows only: once, few, many, or a class for an expanded clone.

size: NA; J: TRBJ2-5; length: 16; V: TRBV20-1; D: TRBD2; CDR3: CSARVTSGGRGETQYF; DNA: TGCAGTGCTAGAGTGACTAGCGGGGGGAGGGGGGAGACCCAGTACTTC
size: few; J: TRBJ2-3; length: 15; V: TRBV19; D: TRBD2; CDR3: CASSILGGAGDTQYF; DNA: TGTGCCAGTAGTATTCTCGGGGGGGCAGGAGATACGCAGTATTTT
size: few; J: TRBJ2-5; length: 16; V: TRBV4-1; D: TRBD1; CDR3: CASSQNRQGAGETQYF; DNA: TGCGCCAGCAGCCAGAACCGACAGGGGGCAGGGGAGACCCAGTACTTC
size: many; J: TRBJ1-2; length: 13; V: TRBV3-1; D: NA; CDR3: CASSQAPGLGYTF; DNA: TGTGCCAGCAGCCAAGCACCAGGGCTTGGCTACACCTTC
size: few; J: TRBJ2-2; length: 16; V: TRBV7-9; D: TRBD2; CDR3: CASSTRAGGNTGELFF; DNA: TGTGCCAGCAGCACTAGAGCGGGAGGGAACACCGGGGAGCTGTTTTTT
size: many; J: TRBJ2-1; length: 16; V: TRBV2; D: TRBD2; CDR3: CASSEVLAGGINEQFF; DNA: TGTGCCAGCAGTGAAGTACTAGCGGGAGGAATCAATGAGCAGTTCTTC
size: NA; J: TRBJ2-5; length: 12; V: TRBV7-9; D: NA; CDR3: CASSLAGETRYF; DNA: TGTGCCAGCAGCTTAGCAGGAGAGACCCGGTACTTC
size: NA; J: TRBJ2-1; length: 17; V: TRBV30; D: TRBD2; CDR3: CAWSVWGGRASYNEQFF; DNA: TGTGCCTGGAGTGTGTGGGGGGGAAGGGCCTCCTACAATGAGCAGTTCTTC
size: NA; J: TRBJ2-2; length: 17; V: TRBV11-2; D: TRBD2; CDR3: CASSLEASGGDGGELFF; DNA: TGTGCCAGCAGCTTAGAGGCTAGCGGGGGGGACGGCGGGGAGCTGTTTTTT
size: few; J: TRBJ2-7; length: 15; V: TRBV20-1; D: NA; CDR3: CSARSSLQSSYEQYF; DNA: TGCAGTGCTAGGTCAAGCCTACAGAGCTCCTACGAGCAGTACTTC
size: few; J: TRBJ2-7; length: 16; V: TRBV20-1; D: NA; CDR3: CSARPYHLGGSYEQYF; DNA: TGCAGTGCTAGACCCTATCACTTAGGGGGATCCTACGAGCAGTACTTC
size: few; J: TRBJ2-1; length: 13; V: TRBV29-1; D: NA; CDR3: CSVGAGDYNEQFF; DNA: TGCAGCGTTGGGGCAGGGGACTACAATGAGCAGTTCTTC
size: few; J: TRBJ2-1; length: 16; V: TRBV20-1; D: NA; CDR3: CSAINLGGGDNNEQFF; DNA: TGCAGTGCAATTAATCTGGGGGGCGGGGATAACAATGAGCAGTTCTTC
size: NA; J: TRBJ2-1; length: 15; V: TRBV5-1; D: TRBD1; CDR3: CASSSTGQGTNEQFF; DNA: TGCGCCAGCAGCTCTACGGGACAGGGAACCAATGAGCAGTTCTTC
size: NA; J: TRBJ2-7; length: 16; V: TRBV2; D: TRBD1; CDR3: CASRQGAEAGVVEQYF; DNA: TGTGCCAGCAGACAGGGGGCAGAGGCAGGGGTAGTCGAGCAGTACTTC
size: many; J: TRBJ1-6; length: 14; V: TRBV12-3/TRBV12-4; D: TRBD1; CDR3: CASRAGTDNSPLHF; DNA: TGTGCCAGCAGAGCCGGGACAGATAATTCACCCCTCCACTTT
size: NA; J: TRBJ2-7; length: 12; V: TRBV29-1; D: NA; CDR3: CSVARSSYGQYF; DNA: TGCAGCGTTGCTAGGAGCTCCTACGGGCAGTACTTC
size: few; J: TRBJ2-7; length: 13; V: TRBV6-2/TRBV6-3; D: NA; CDR3: CASREDYLYEQYF; DNA: TGTGCCAGCAGGGAGGACTACCTCTACGAGCAGTACTTC
size: NA; J: TRBJ2-1; length: 15; V: TRBV20-1; D: NA; CDR3: CSARGFLGPRNEQFF; DNA: TGCAGTGCTAGAGGCTTTCTGGGGCCAAGAAATGAGCAGTTCTTC
size: NA; J: TRBJ1-3; length: 14; V: TRBV6-1; D: NA; CDR3: CASKQGVSGNTIYF; DNA: TGTGCCAGCAAGCAAGGTGTCTCTGGAAACACCATATATTTT
size: few; J: TRBJ2-1; length: 11; V: TRBV2; D: NA; CDR3: CASKGYNERFF; DNA: TGTGCCAGCAAAGGCTACAATGAGCGGTTCTTC
size: NA; J: TRBJ1-1; length: 14; V: TRBV7-2; D: TRBD1; CDR3: CASSQGTERAEAFF; DNA: TGTGCCAGCAGCCAGGGGACAGAGAGGGCTGAAGCTTTCTTT
size: NA; J: TRBJ2-3; length: 14; V: TRBV5-1; D: TRBD2; CDR3: CASSLGRDYDTQYF; DNA: TGCGCCAGCAGCTTGGGGCGGGACTATGATACGCAGTATTTT
size: few; J: TRBJ2-5; length: 15; V: TRBV11-2; D: NA; CDR3: CASSLYPATQETQYF; DNA: TGTGCCAGCAGCTTATACCCAGCCACCCAAGAGACCCAGTACTTC
size: many; J: TRBJ2-1; length: 14; V: TRBV13; D: TRBD2; CDR3: CASSREAVYNEQFF; DNA: TGTGCCAGCAGCCGGGAGGCCGTCTACAATGAGCAGTTCTTC
size: NA; J: TRBJ1-5; length: 15; V: TRBV6-1; D: NA; CDR3: CASSPGTYSNQPQHF; DNA: TGTGCCAGCAGCCCCGGGACATATAGCAATCAGCCCCAGCATTTT
size: few; J: TRBJ2-1; length: 15; V: TRBV7-9; D: NA; CDR3: CASSLSLGDLGEQFF; DNA: TGTGCCAGCAGCTTATCACTAGGGGATTTGGGTGAGCAGTTCTTC
size: many; J: TRBJ2-1; length: 12; V: TRBV2; D: NA; CDR3: CASLGGSNEQFF; DNA: TGTGCTTCCTTAGGGGGGAGCAATGAGCAGTTCTTC
size: few; J: TRBJ2-2; length: 16; V: TRBV7-8; D: TRBD1; CDR3: CASRPPGTGGAGELFF; DNA: TGTGCCAGCAGACCCCCCGGGACAGGGGGTGCCGGGGAGCTGTTTTTT
size: NA; J: TRBJ2-7; length: 12; V: TRBV29-1; D: NA; CDR3: CSVLGTSYEQYF; DNA: TGCAGCGTCCTTGGGACTTCCTACGAGCAGTACTTC
size: many; J: TRBJ2-3; length: 16; V: TRBV28; D: NA; CDR3: CASSFPRGLSTDTQYF; DNA: TGTGCCAGCAGTTTCCCAAGAGGACTCAGCACAGATACGCAGTATTTT